The 32 T cell receptor beta chains given below trace back to one sample, sequenced in a study of OX40 agonist ivuxolimab in advanced cancers. Data came from immunoSEQ multiplex PCR; TCRdb stores just in-frame clones and leaves some out. In the table there are tens of thousands of clones, 75% to 90% of which are singletons. The specimen comprised CD4+ or CD8+ T cells sorted from blood, sampled in a trial of the OX40 agonist ivuxolimab. Every receptor here comes from an adult with an advanced solid tumor such as melanoma, head and neck, liver or kidney cancer.

The rearrangement joins TRBV6-1 to TRBJ2-7, with D perhaps TRBD2 (6 bases). V lost 2 bases and J 2 bases, leaving 13 bases between the germline ends. The CDR3 contains 15 residues. Germline V gene lookup returns CDR1 MNHNS and CDR2 SASEGT. CDR3 loop: CASSENPASAYEQYF. The CDR3 DNA is TGTGCCAGCAGTGAAAACCCAGCTAGCGCCTACGAGCAGTACTTC.

This clone was seen more than once but under ten times. The rearrangement joins TRBV5-4 to TRBJ2-1, with 7 positions matching TRBD2. With 0 bases clipped from V and 2 bases from J, the junction kept 5 bases outside the gene matches. Germline V gene sequence: CDR1 SGHNT, CDR2 YYREEE (reference sequence). CDR3 length: 16 amino acids. CDR3: CASSLDAGATYNEQFF. The CDR3 DNA reads as TGTGCCAGCAGCTTGGATGCGGGAGCTACCTACAATGAGCAGTTCTTC.

CDR3 in amino acids: CASSLLSQGVNEQFF. The CDR3 region has the DNA TGTGCCAGCAGCTTATTATCGCAGGGTGTCAATGAGCAGTTCTTC. The chain couples TRBV7-9 to TRBJ2-1; D possibly corresponds to TRBD1 (5 bases). Trimming shortened V by 2 bases and J by 6 bases, and 14 bases separated the two germline ends. The germline gives CDR1 SEHNR, CDR2 FQNEAQ (reference sequence). The CDR3 covers 15 residues.

The rearrangement joins TRBV30 to TRBJ2-1; D is undetermined. The length of the CDR3 is 13 residues. The V end was cut by 1 base, the J end by 4 bases, with 8 bases between. Germline-derived CDR1 and CDR2 are GTSNPN and SVGIG (reference sequence). The CDR3 DNA reads as TGTGCCTGGAGTGGAGTTTCATACAATGAGCAGTTCTTC. It codes for CAWSGVSYNEQFF.

The genes are TRBV11-3 and TRBJ1-2, with D tentatively TRBD1 (6 bases). V lost 5 bases and J lost 6, with 22 bases in between. The germline V gene has CDR1 SGHNT and CDR2 YENEEA. The length of the CDR3 is 16 residues. The CDR3 spells CASSPRRGGPLDGYTF. The CDR3 DNA follows: TGTGCCAGCAGCCCCAGGAGGGGGGGCCCTCTAGATGGCTACACCTTC.

The chain carries TRBV4-2 and TRBJ2-1; TRBD2 is a possible D gene (6 bases). Germline CDR1 reads LGHNA; CDR2 reads YNFKEQ. CDR3 length: 15 amino acids. With 0 bases removed from V and 6 bases from J, the gap between germline ends came to 12 bases. CDR3 sequence (DNA): TGTGCCAGCAGCCAAGAGTCGGCTAGCGTCAATGAGCAGTTCTTC. It translates to CASSQESASVNEQFF.

This clone is labeled as medium-sized. The rearrangement links TRBV6-5 to TRBJ2-1; no clear D. Per germline, CDR1 MNHEY and CDR2 SVGAGI. The length of the CDR3 is 15 residues. V was trimmed by 6 bases and J by 7 bases, leaving 19 bases between them. CDR3 loop: CASSTTTNWKNEQFF. In DNA form, the CDR3 reads TGTGCCAGCAGCACTACGACCAATTGGAAAAATGAGCAGTTCTTC.

V is TRBV7-9 and J is TRBJ1-2, with D possibly being TRBD1 (5 bases). Between the trimmed V and J ends, which lost 1 base and 6 bases, there was a span of 6 bases. In germline, CDR1 is SEHNR, CDR2 FQNEAQ (reference sequence). CDR3 length equals 12 residues. CDR3 residues: CASSLGGDGYTF. The CDR3 DNA reads TGTGCCAGCAGCTTAGGAGGGGATGGCTACACCTTC.

The chain recombines TRBV9 with TRBJ2-1; TRBD1 matches at 12 bases. V lost 4 bases and J lost 7; bases outside the gene matches: 6. The CDR3 length is 15 residues. CDR1 and CDR2 (germline): SGDLS, YYNGEE. CDR3 sequence reads: CASSRGTGGMNEQFF. CDR3 coding DNA: TGTGCCAGCAGCCGGGGGACAGGGGGCATGAATGAGCAGTTCTTC.

The rearrangement uses TRBV11-2 and TRBJ1-1; D is ambiguous. Germline loops: CDR1 SGHAT, CDR2 FQNNGV. There are 15 residues in the CDR3. Trimming removed 0 bases from V and 4 bases from J, with 12 bases in between. The CDR3 sequence: CASSLESIPGTEAFF. CDR3 nucleotide sequence: TGTGCCAGCAGCTTAGAGTCAATCCCGGGCACTGAAGCTTTCTTT.

V usage is TRBV27 and J usage is TRBJ2-1, with TRBD2 identical over 9 bases. The CDR3 has 16 amino acids. The trim removed 3 bases at V and 7 bases at J, leaving 10 bases unmatched. CDR1 and CDR2 from the germline V gene are MNHEY and SMNVEV (reference sequence). CDR3 region: CASSFGLAGWGNEQFF. CDR3 in DNA: TGTGCCAGCAGTTTTGGGCTAGCGGGATGGGGGAATGAGCAGTTCTTC.

The V and J genes are TRBV28 and TRBJ2-7; D is possibly TRBD2 (6 bases). V was cut by 5 bases and J by 4 bases, with 15 bases left in between. Germline CDR1 reads MDHEN; CDR2 reads SYDVKM. CDR3 length equals 14 residues. CDR3 loop: CASSTVWRDYEQYF. The CDR3 region has the DNA TGTGCCAGCAGTACCGTTTGGCGGGATTACGAGCAGTACTTC.

The V gene is TRBV19, the J gene TRBJ2-5; 8 nucleotides agree with TRBD2. Germline CDR1 reads LNHDA; CDR2 reads SQIVND (reference sequence). The V segment lost 3 bases and the J segment 4 bases; nucleotides outside the gene matches: 7. CDR3 length: 15 amino acids. The DNA of the CDR3 is TGTGCCAGTAGTATGCTAGCGGGTAGTGTAGAGACCCAGTACTTC. Its translation is CASSMLAGSVETQYF.

This clone was recorded a few times. The chain employs TRBV4-1 and TRBJ2-7, with TRBD1 as a possible D gene (5 bases). V lost 4 bases to trimming and J lost 2 bases, with 12 bases between them. Germline V gene lookup returns CDR1 MGHRA and CDR2 YSYEKL. The CDR3 has 14 residues. The chain's CDR3 is CASSPAGWPYEQYF. For the CDR3, the DNA is TGCGCCAGCAGCCCCGCAGGGTGGCCCTACGAGCAGTACTTC.

In its sample, this clone is medium-sized (0.01 to 0.1%). DNA of the CDR3: TGTGCCAGCAGCTGGGGAGGGGCCGGAGATACGCAGTATTTT. The encoded protein is CASSWGGAGDTQYF. This sequence joins TRBV4-2 and TRBJ2-3, with 7 bases fitting TRBD2. The CDR3 is 14 amino acids. Trimming took 5 bases from V and 5 from J; bases not matched to a gene: 7. Germline V gives CDR1 LGHNA, CDR2 YNFKEQ.

This chain connects TRBV9 to TRBJ2-3; tentatively, D is TRBD1 or TRBD2 (6 bases each). Trimming left V 0 bases short and J 0 bases short, with 8 bases between. The germline CDR1 and CDR2 sequences are SGDLS and YYNGEE. The CDR3 runs 15 residues. CDR3 sequence reads: CASSVGGASTDTQYF. CDR3 DNA: TGTGCCAGCAGCGTAGGGGGGGCTAGCACAGATACGCAGTATTTT.

The chain uses TRBV4-1 and TRBJ2-7; 10 positions agree with TRBD2. Trimming at V came to 1 base and at J to 3 bases, leaving 3 bases not matched to a gene. Per germline, CDR1 MGHRA and CDR2 YSYEKL. The CDR3 totals 15 residues. Here the CDR3 reads CASSQGTSGLYEQYF. CDR3 nucleotides: TGCGCCAGCAGCCAAGGGACTAGCGGACTCTACGAGCAGTACTTC.

The V gene is TRBV7-9, the J gene TRBJ1-2; D is unclear. This CDR3 has 13 amino acids. V gave up 4 bases and J gave up 2 bases, with 8 bases separating them. Germline lookup yields CDR1 SEHNR and CDR2 FQNEAQ (reference sequence). CDR3 coding DNA: TGTGCCAGCAGCTACAACAGAAACTATGGCTACACCTTC. This gives the protein CASSYNRNYGYTF.

Comment on this clone: The germline gene is not matched at one end of the junction; a read error may be the cause. The chain uses TRBV19 and TRBJ2-1, with D unclear. The CDR3 loop spans 12 amino acids. CDR1 and CDR2 (germline): LNHDA, SQIVND (reference sequence). The CDR3 DNA reads TGTGCCAGTAGTATATCTCGGGCCACCATGGTCTTC. It translates to CASSISRATMVF.

J is TRBJ2-1 and V is TRBV19; TRBD2 aligns across 9 bases. Germline V gives CDR1 LNHDA, CDR2 SQIVND (reference sequence). The V segment lost 4 bases and the J segment 1 base; nucleotides outside the gene matches: 2. The CDR3 loop spans 15 amino acids. The CDR3 sequence: CASSTSGASYNEQFF. The CDR3 bases are TGTGCCAGTAGTACTAGCGGGGCATCCTACAATGAGCAGTTCTTC. Looking up the rest from reference TRBV19 and TRBJ2-1 gives the full variable domain: DGGITQSPKYLFRKEGQNVTLSCEQNLNHDAMYWYRQDPGQGLRLIYYSQIVNDFQKGDIAEGYSVSREKKESFPLTVTSAQKNPTAFYLCASSTSGASYNEQFFGPGTRLTVL.

This clone came up a few times. This same CDR3 is encoded by further DNA sequences in the sample. V and J are TRBV5-5 and TRBJ2-3, with D uncertain. The CDR3 has 12 amino acids. Germline CDR1 is SGHKS and CDR2 is YYEKEE (reference sequence). Between the trimmed V and J ends, which lost 4 bases and 3 bases, there was a span of 6 bases. CDR3 nucleotides: TGTGCCAGCAGCCCCGGAACAGATACGCAGTATTTT. It specifies CASSPGTDTQYF.

The J gene is TRBJ1-1, the V gene TRBV5-1; D is uncertain. CDR1 and CDR2 from the germline V gene are SGHRS and YFSETQ. This CDR3 region has 13 residues. V lost 4 bases, J lost 0 bases, and 7 bases lay in between. This CDR3 is CASSRTLNTEAFF. In nucleotides, the CDR3 is TGCGCCAGCAGCCGTACACTGAACACTGAAGCTTTCTTT.

The chain recombines TRBV28 with TRBJ2-1; D unresolved. The CDR3 has 13 amino acids. CDR1 and CDR2 (germline): MDHEN, SYDVKM. Between the trimmed V and J ends, which lost 3 bases and 14 bases, there was a span of 17 bases. The CDR3 nucleotides read TGTGCCAGCAGTTTTTATCTCCCTGGGGATGAGTTCTTC. Its protein is CASSFYLPGDEFF.

The V and J genes are TRBV7-9 and TRBJ2-7; D assignment may be TRBD1 or TRBD2 (5 bases each). Germline V gives CDR1 SEHNR, CDR2 FQNEAQ (reference sequence). This CDR3 has 16 residues. V lost 0 bases and J lost 0, with 12 bases in between. CDR3 protein: CASSLAVREYSYEQYF. The DNA for the CDR3 is TGTGCCAGCAGCTTAGCTGTCAGGGAGTACTCCTACGAGCAGTACTTC.

CDR3 sequence reads: CASGGLAEYGAGELFF. DNA of the CDR3: TGTGCCAGCGGGGGACTAGCGGAATATGGGGCCGGGGAGCTGTTTTTT. This chain uses TRBV27 with TRBJ2-2, with 11 positions matching TRBD2. Germline trimming cut 8 bases from V and 6 bases from J; bases unmatched to any gene: 11. The CDR3 has 16 amino acids. Germline V gene data show CDR1 as MNHEY and CDR2 as SMNVEV (reference sequence).

The J gene is TRBJ2-3, the V gene TRBV28; TRBD1 is a possible D gene (8 bases). The germline gives CDR1 MDHEN, CDR2 SYDVKM. This CDR3 spans 16 amino acids. V was cut by 9 bases and J by 7 bases, with 26 bases left in between. In DNA form, the CDR3 reads TGTGCCAGTCAACCACCGGACAGGGAGGGCGTAAATACGCAGTATTTT. Amino acid sequence: CASQPPDREGVNTQYF.

The chain employs TRBV7-9 and TRBJ2-7; 10 bases agree with TRBD1. V trimming: 1 base; J trimming: 5 bases; junction bases outside the gene matches: 8. CDR1 is SEHNR, CDR2 FQNEAQ, per germline (reference sequence). This CDR3 is 16 amino acids long. The CDR3: CASSLGPGQGGDEQYF. The CDR3 nucleotides read TGTGCCAGCAGCTTAGGTCCAGGACAGGGGGGAGACGAGCAGTACTTC.

This clone was seen a handful of times. V and J are TRBV27 and TRBJ2-7, with D maybe TRBD2 (5 bases). V was pared by 2 bases and J by 3 bases, with 11 bases between. Germline V lookup: CDR1 MNHEY, CDR2 SMNVEV (reference sequence). The CDR3 contains 14 residues. The CDR3 sequence: CASSLSGPSYEQYF. CDR3 DNA sequence: TGTGCCAGCAGTTTAAGCGGACCGAGCTACGAGCAGTACTTC.

The chain couples TRBV15 to TRBJ1-5; 7 nucleotides line up with TRBD1. V was pared by 5 bases and J by 3 bases, with 4 bases of the junction left unmatched. The CDR3 loop spans 14 amino acids. The germline gives CDR1 LNHNV, CDR2 YYDKDF (reference sequence). The CDR3 region is CATSPDRDNQPQHF. The CDR3 coding sequence is TGTGCCACCAGCCCCGACAGGGACAATCAGCCCCAGCATTTT.

The chain employs TRBV4-1 and TRBJ2-7; D uncertain. Germline loops: CDR1 MGHRA, CDR2 YSYEKL. Trimming removed 0 bases from V and 2 bases from J, with 8 bases in between. The CDR3 consists of 14 residues. CDR3 sequence (DNA): TGCGCCAGCAGCCAAGATTTTACAGCCTACGAGCAGTACTTC. Encoded protein: CASSQDFTAYEQYF.

The genes are TRBV15 and TRBJ1-6; D possibly corresponds to TRBD1 (5 bases). The CDR3 has 15 amino acids. Trimming stripped 5 bases from V and 5 bases from J, with 13 bases between. Germline CDR1 LNHNV, CDR2 YYDKDF (reference sequence). The CDR3 reads CATSLLGVHNSPLHF. CDR3 DNA: TGTGCCACCAGCTTGCTGGGGGTCCATAATTCACCCCTCCACTTT.

V and J are TRBV21-1 and TRBJ1-1. TRBV21-1 is a recognized pseudogene. This CDR3 is built from 17 residues. The CDR3 protein is CASPWPICGGNGTEAFF. The CDR3 nucleotides are TGTGCCAGCCCATGGCCCATTTGCGGGGGGAACGGCACTGAAGCTTTCTTT.